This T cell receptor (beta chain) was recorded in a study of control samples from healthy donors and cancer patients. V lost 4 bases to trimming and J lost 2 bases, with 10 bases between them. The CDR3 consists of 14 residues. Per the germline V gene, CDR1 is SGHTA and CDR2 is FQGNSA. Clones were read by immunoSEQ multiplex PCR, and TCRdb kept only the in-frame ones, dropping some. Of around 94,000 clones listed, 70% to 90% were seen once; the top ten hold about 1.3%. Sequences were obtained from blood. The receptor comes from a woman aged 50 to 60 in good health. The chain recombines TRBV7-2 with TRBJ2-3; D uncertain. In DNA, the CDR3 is TGTGCCAGCAGCTCATACTCCCTCACAGATACGCAGTATTTT. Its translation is CASSSYSLTDTQYF.